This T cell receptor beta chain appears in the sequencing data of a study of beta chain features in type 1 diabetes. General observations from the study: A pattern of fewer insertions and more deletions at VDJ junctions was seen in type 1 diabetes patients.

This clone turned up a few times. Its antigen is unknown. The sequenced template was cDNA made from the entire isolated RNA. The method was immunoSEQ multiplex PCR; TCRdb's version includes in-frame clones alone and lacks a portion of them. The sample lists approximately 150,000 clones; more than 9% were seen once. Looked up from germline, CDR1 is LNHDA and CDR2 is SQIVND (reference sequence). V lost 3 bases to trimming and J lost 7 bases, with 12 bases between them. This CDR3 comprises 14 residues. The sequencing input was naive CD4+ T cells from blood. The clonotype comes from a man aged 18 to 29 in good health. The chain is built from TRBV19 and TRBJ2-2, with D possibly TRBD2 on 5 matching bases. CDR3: CASSMIGRGGELFF. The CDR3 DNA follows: TGTGCCAGTAGTATGATAGGTCGGGGCGGGGAGCTGTTTTTT. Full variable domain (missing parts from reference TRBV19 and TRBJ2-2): DGGITQSPKYLFRKEGQNVTLSCEQNLNHDAMYWYRQDPGQGLRLIYYSQIVNDFQKGDIAEGYSVSREKKESFPLTVTSAQKNPTAFYLCASSMIGRGGELFFGEGSRLTVL.